Following are 30 T cell receptor beta chains from one sample sequenced in a study of blood T cells in healthy people across ages. The second PCR ran about 6 to 12 cycles with a sample-barcoded 5' primer and J-beta primers. TCRdb reprocessed the 5' RACE reads via MiXCR and lists one record per CDR3 protein. The sample lists approximately 800,000 distinct CDR3 sequences, 58% occurring once. Sequencing input: blood. Every receptor here comes from a man aged 25 to 40 in good health.

V usage is TRBV5-1 and J usage is TRBJ2-2; maybe TRBD2 (5 bases). The germline CDR1 and CDR2 sequences are SGHRS and YFSETQ. Trimming removed 4 bases from V and 2 bases from J, with 12 bases in between. CDR3 length: 15 residues. CDR3 coding DNA: TGCGCCAGCAGCCCGGGCCGGGAAAACACCGGGGAGCTGTTTTTT. This encodes CASSPGRENTGELFF.

The chain carries TRBV12-3 or TRBV12-4 and TRBJ2-5; 10 nucleotides agree with TRBD2. Matching the DNA end better, TRBJ2-7 makes the J call doubtful. This CDR3 has 15 residues. CDR3 in amino acids: CASKHSSGGDYEQYF. In nucleotides, the CDR3 is TGTGCCAGCAAACACTCTAGCGGGGGAGACTACGAGCAGTACTTC.

J is TRBJ2-1 and V is TRBV6-6; TRBD2 agrees at 11 bases. The CDR3 contains 15 residues. Germline V lookup: CDR1 MNHNY, CDR2 SVGAGI (reference sequence). With 6 bases clipped from V and 7 bases from J, the junction kept 8 bases outside the gene matches. This CDR3 reads CASRGTSGRKNEQFF. The CDR3 DNA is TGTGCCAGCAGGGGAACTAGCGGGAGAAAGAATGAGCAGTTCTTC.

The chain joins TRBV7-2 to TRBJ2-7; no clear D gene. TRBJ2-5 matches the DNA end more closely, so the J call is doubtful. The CDR3 spans 13 residues. The V gene's germline CDR1 is SGHTA and CDR2 FQGNSA. CDR3 DNA: TGTGCCAGCAGCTCTACTCGGCAGGAGACCCAGTACTTC. This sequence encodes CASSSTRQETQYF.

The V and J genes are TRBV4-3 and TRBJ2-1; no clear D gene. Trimming pared 0 bases from V and 9 bases from J, leaving 9 bases between. The CDR3 loop spans 13 amino acids. The germline CDR1 and CDR2 sequences are LGHNA and YSLEER. CDR3 in amino acids: CASSQDLKGEQFF. The CDR3, as DNA: TGCGCCAGCAGCCAAGATCTGAAAGGTGAGCAGTTCTTC.

The chain is built from TRBV20-1 and TRBJ2-3; D gene unclear. Germline V gene lookup returns CDR1 DFQATT and CDR2 SNEGSKA (reference sequence). The CDR3 loop spans 13 amino acids. Trimming took off 3 bases at V and 0 bases at J, with 7 bases between the two ends. The chain's CDR3 is CSASGHSTDTQYF. CDR3 in DNA: TGCAGTGCTAGCGGGCATAGCACAGATACGCAGTATTTT.

The table lists this clonotype with a few counts. The chain combines TRBV10-3 with TRBJ2-5, with 7 bases aligning to TRBD1. The CDR3 sequence is 13 residues long. V trimming: 11 bases; J trimming: 2 bases; junction bases outside the gene matches: 8. Germline V gives CDR1 ENHRY, CDR2 SYGVKD. The CDR3 is CAAMGQQQETQYF. CDR3 nucleotide sequence: TGTGCCGCCATGGGACAGCAACAAGAGACCCAGTACTTC.

This clonotype was counted a single time. The junction departs from germline at one end; a sequencing error may be responsible. This chain joins TRBV20-1 and TRBJ1-2, with unresolved D. CDR3 length: 12 residues. In germline, CDR1 is DFQATT, CDR2 SNEGSKA (reference sequence). The DNA for the CDR3 is TGCAGTGCTATTCAACCACCCTATGGCAACACCTTC. This sequence encodes CSAIQPPYGNTF.

This clonotype appeared many times. The chain recombines TRBV6-2 or TRBV6-3 with TRBJ1-1, with a tentative D call TRBD1 (5 bases). CDR1 MNHEY and CDR2 SVGEGT come from the germline V gene. Between the trimmed V and J ends, which lost 2 bases and 4 bases, there was a span of 11 bases. There are 14 residues in the CDR3. As DNA, the CDR3 is TGTGCCAGCAGTTACCGAGGGACGGGCACTGAAGCTTTCTTT. Translated, it gives CASSYRGTGTEAFF.

This rearrangement joins TRBV7-3 to TRBJ2-4, with D perhaps TRBD1 or TRBD2 (6 bases each). V lost 1 base and J lost 5, with 15 bases in between. Germline CDR1 reads SGHTA; CDR2 reads FQGTGA. CDR3 size: 16 residues. CDR3 amino acids: CASSLNGGRGENIQYF. Here the CDR3 DNA reads TGTGCCAGCAGCTTAAATGGGGGGCGAGGGGAAAACATTCAGTACTTC.

This clonotype was recorded many times. DNA for the CDR3: TGTGCCAGCAGCGCCCAATCACAGGGAAGGCGCTACGAGCAGTACTTC. Its translation: CASSAQSQGRRYEQYF. The V gene is TRBV7-9, the J gene TRBJ2-7; tentative D call: TRBD1 (6 bases). From germline, CDR1 is SEHNR and CDR2 FQNEAQ (reference sequence). The CDR3 has 16 amino acids. V lost 5 bases and J 3 bases, leaving 20 bases between the germline ends.

The rearrangement links TRBV4-3 to TRBJ2-3, with 11 bases that match TRBD2. Trimming took 10 bases from V and 0 from J; bases not matched to a gene: 9. The CDR3 consists of 16 residues. Germline CDR1 is LGHNA and CDR2 is YSLEER. The CDR3 DNA reads TGCGCCATCATCGCCGGGACTAGCGGCAGCACAGATACGCAGTATTTT. Its protein product is CAIIAGTSGSTDTQYF.

This clonotype occurred a few times. The V call is TRBV10-3, the J call TRBJ1-5; TRBD1 might be the D (5 bases). The CDR3 totals 13 residues. Per the germline V gene, CDR1 is ENHRY and CDR2 is SYGVKD. V shed 6 bases and J shed 4 bases, with 10 bases lying between them. As DNA, the CDR3 is TGTGCCATCAGCCCGGGGGGAAATCAGCCCCAGCATTTT. Protein product: CAISPGGNQPQHF.

This clonotype has just one count. Written as DNA, the CDR3 is TGTGCCAGCAGCAGATTTGGACAGAAAAACATTCAGTACTTC. It specifies CASSRFGQKNIQYF. The chain has TRBV3-1 and TRBJ2-4; D might be TRBD1 (6 bases). The CDR3 contains 14 residues. Trimming pared 5 bases from V and 4 bases from J, leaving 12 bases between. In germline, CDR1 is LGHDT, CDR2 YNNKEL (reference sequence).

The V gene is TRBV4-3, the J gene TRBJ2-7; 9 positions agree with TRBD1. This CDR3 has 15 residues. The junction had 5 bases not matched to a gene; V was cut back by 4 bases and J by 1 base. The germline gives CDR1 LGHNA, CDR2 YSLEER. The CDR3 region is CASSPGQGRSYEQYF. For the CDR3, the DNA is TGCGCCAGCAGCCCGGGACAGGGTAGGTCCTACGAGCAGTACTTC.

The CDR3 DNA is TGTGCCAGCAGCCTAACAGGGGTTCGTTCACCCCTCCACTTT. It is translated as CASSLTGVRSPLHF. The chain carries TRBV13 and TRBJ1-6; 7 bases are shared with TRBD1. V lost 5 bases, J lost 9 bases, and 7 bases stayed unmatched. Germline values: CDR1 PRHDT, CDR2 FYEKMQ (reference sequence). The CDR3 loop spans 14 amino acids.

This clonotype was found a few times. The chain links TRBV6-2 or TRBV6-3 to TRBJ2-1; TRBD2 might be the D (5 bases). There are 15 residues in the CDR3. Deletions cut 7 bases from V and 2 bases from J, with 15 bases between. Germline V gene sequence: CDR1 MNHEY, CDR2 SVGEGT. The CDR3 protein is CASNYLDSPYNEQFF. The CDR3 DNA sequence: TGTGCCAGCAATTATCTGGACTCACCCTACAATGAGCAGTTCTTC.

V gene TRBV6-5 combines with J gene TRBJ1-6, with D uncertain. Germline V gives CDR1 MNHEY, CDR2 SVGAGI. The CDR3 is 16 residues long. The V gene lost 0 bases and the J gene lost 6 bases, with 12 bases spanning the gap. The CDR3 nucleotides read TGTGCCAGCAGTTACTCTTTCCAGGTGGTTAATTCACCCCTCCACTTT. Protein product: CASSYSFQVVNSPLHF.

Note on this clonotype: One end of the junction varies from germline; a read error may be responsible. The V and J genes are TRBV5-1 and TRBJ2-6; 8 nucleotides align to TRBD1. Germline CDR1 is SGHRS and CDR2 is YFSETQ. The CDR3 has 18 residues. The CDR3 DNA is TGCGCCAGCAGCTCGGACAGGGATAGTCCCTCTGGGGCCAGCGTCCTGACTTTC. Amino acids: CASSSDRDSPSGASVLTF.

The chain carries TRBV20-1 and TRBJ2-4; D is possibly TRBD1 (5 bases). The J call is doubtful: the DNA matches TRBJ2-7 better. The CDR3 is made up of 11 amino acids. In germline, CDR1 is DFQATT, CDR2 SNEGSKA (reference sequence). The CDR3: CSAFDSYEQYF. The CDR3 coding sequence is TGCAGTGCCTTCGACAGCTACGAGCAGTACTTC.

V and J are TRBV9 and TRBJ2-1; 7 bases map to TRBD1. V was pared by 3 bases and J by 3 bases, with 3 bases of the junction left unmatched. This CDR3 contains 14 residues. Looked up from germline, CDR1 is SGDLS and CDR2 is YYNGEE. The CDR3 sequence is CASSGQGHYNEQFF. The CDR3 DNA sequence: TGTGCCAGCAGCGGACAGGGTCACTACAATGAGCAGTTCTTC. Drawing the rest from reference TRBV9 and TRBJ2-1, the complete variable domain is DSGVTQTPKHLITATGQRVTLRCSPRSGDLSVYWYQQSLDQGLQFLIQYYNGEERAKGNILERFSAQQFPDLHSELNLSSLELGDSALYFCASSGQGHYNEQFFGPGTRLTVL.

The chain links TRBV28 to TRBJ1-2; D is unclear. V was shortened by 2 bases and J by 1 base, with 11 bases between the two germline ends. This CDR3 contains 15 residues. Germline V gives CDR1 MDHEN, CDR2 SYDVKM. CDR3 DNA: TGTGCCAGCAGTTTACGCCAACCTTATAACTATGGCTACACCTTC. This encodes CASSLRQPYNYGYTF.

The chain couples TRBV7-3 to TRBJ2-1, with D perhaps TRBD1 (6 bases). Germline-derived CDR1 and CDR2 are SGHTA and FQGTGA. CDR3 length: 16 amino acids. V was trimmed by 0 bases and J by 1 base, leaving 10 bases between them. CDR3 DNA sequence: TGTGCCAGCAGCTTAACAGGGACACATTCCTACAATGAGCAGTTCTTC. Residues: CASSLTGTHSYNEQFF.

This clonotype was observed a handful of times. This chain connects TRBV29-1 to TRBJ1-1; D gene uncertain. CDR1 is SQVTM, CDR2 ANQGSEA, per germline. This CDR3 region has 13 residues. Trimming removed 5 bases at V and 2 bases at J, with 12 bases between. The CDR3 loop is CSVRLTFNTEAFF. The CDR3 DNA reads as TGCAGCGTTAGATTAACTTTCAACACTGAAGCTTTCTTT.

This clonotype was counted a few times. The chain combines TRBV7-9 with TRBJ2-1; 8 bases match TRBD1. CDR3 size: 15 residues. The V segment lost 5 bases and the J segment 7 bases; nucleotides outside the gene matches: 10. The germline V gene encodes CDR1 SEHNR and CDR2 FQNEAQ (reference sequence). CDR3 amino acids: CASSTGQGDSNEQFF. CDR3 DNA: TGTGCCAGCAGCACCGGACAGGGTGATTCTAATGAGCAGTTCTTC.

This clonotype was detected a few times. This chain connects TRBV4-3 to TRBJ2-7; 7 bases are a match to TRBD2. This CDR3 contains 14 residues. The ends lost 5 bases at V and 3 bases at J; junction bases unmatched: 7. CDR1 and CDR2 from the germline V gene are LGHNA and YSLEER. The CDR3 DNA reads TGCGCCAGCAGCGTCGGGACTACCAGCTACGAGCAGTACTTC. Its translation is CASSVGTTSYEQYF.

The V and J genes are TRBV7-6 and TRBJ2-7; 10 bases are a match to TRBD1. The CDR3 loop spans 14 amino acids. The trim removed 4 bases at V and 7 bases at J, leaving 7 bases unmatched. Germline lookup yields CDR1 SGHVS and CDR2 FNYEAQ. The CDR3, as DNA: TGTGCCAGCAGCTCCGACAGGGGGCCGGGGGAGCAGTACTTC. Amino acid sequence: CASSSDRGPGEQYF. The full variable domain, rest sourced from reference TRBV7-6 and TRBJ2-7, is GAGVSQSPRYKVTKRGQDVALRCDPISGHVSLYWYRQALGQGPEFLTYFNYEAQQDKSGLPNDRFSAERPEGSISTLTIQRTEQRDSAMYRCASSSDRGPGEQYFGPGTRLTVT.

The rearrangement uses TRBV4-2 and TRBJ2-6, with TRBD2 as a possible D gene (5 bases). V dropped 2 bases and J dropped 4 bases, with 12 bases sitting between them. CDR3 length equals 16 residues. The germline CDR1 and CDR2 sequences are LGHNA and YNFKEQ. The CDR3 DNA reads TGTGCCAGCAGCCAAAACCTAGCTCCGGGGGCCAACGTCCTGACTTTC. Amino acid sequence: CASSQNLAPGANVLTF.

J is TRBJ1-2 and V is TRBV27; D is undetermined. Germline V CDR1 and CDR2: MNHEY, SMNVEV (reference sequence). The CDR3 has 16 residues. Trimming pared 5 bases from V and 0 bases from J, leaving 16 bases between. Written as DNA, the CDR3 is TGTGCCAGCAGTCTGCGGCGGGCTGGGACTAACTATGGCTACACCTTC. Translation gives CASSLRRAGTNYGYTF.

This clonotype appeared a few times. This sequence joins TRBV7-6 and TRBJ2-7; 9 bases fit TRBD1. Matching the DNA end better, TRBJ2-5 makes the J call doubtful. The CDR3 consists of 14 residues. CDR1 is SGHVS, CDR2 FNYEAQ, per germline. CDR3 residues: CASSPLGQGKTQYF. The CDR3 region has the DNA TGTGCCAGCAGCCCTCTGGGACAGGGAAAGACCCAGTACTTC.